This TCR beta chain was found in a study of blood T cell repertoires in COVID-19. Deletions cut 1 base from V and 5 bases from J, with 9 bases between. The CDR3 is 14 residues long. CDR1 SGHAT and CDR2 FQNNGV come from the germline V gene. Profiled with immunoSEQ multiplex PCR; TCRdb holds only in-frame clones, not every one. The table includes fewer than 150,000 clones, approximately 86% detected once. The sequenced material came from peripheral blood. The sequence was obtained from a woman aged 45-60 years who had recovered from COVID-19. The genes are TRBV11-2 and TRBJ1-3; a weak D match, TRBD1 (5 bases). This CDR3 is CASSLVGRRNTIYF. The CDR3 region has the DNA TGTGCCAGCAGCTTAGTGGGGCGAAGAAACACCATATATTTT. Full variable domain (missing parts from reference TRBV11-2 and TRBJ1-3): EAGVAQSPRYKIIEKRQSVAFWCNPISGHATLYWYQQILGQGPKLLIQFQNNGVVDDSQLPKDRFSAERLKGVDSTLKIQPAKLEDSAVYLCASSLVGRRNTIYFGEGSWLTVV.